A selection of T cell receptor beta chains follows, all from one sample in a study of cytomegalovirus exposure and HLA in healthy donors. Profiled with immunoSEQ multiplex PCR; TCRdb holds only in-frame clones, not every one. Of more than 120,000 clones listed, under 90% are singletons. Sequencing was performed on PBMCs. The source is a male donor in good health and CMV-seronegative. CDR3s include the opening cysteine and the closing phenylalanine or tryptophan. The order of the fields is clone size, J gene, D gene, V gene, CDR3 DNA, CDR3 protein. A D gene is named only where the DNA matches it firmly. Some rows mark clone size as missing; the rest say once, few, many or name a class of expanded clone.

>once|TRBJ2-1|TRBD2|TRBV7-9
TGTGCCGTCCAGCGGGAGATTGAGCAGTTCTTC
CAVQREIEQFF
>once|TRBJ2-2|.|TRBV5-6
TGTGCCAGCAGCTTGGGCGCGGCGGTGGTGTTGTTTTTT
CASSLGAAVVLFF
>.|TRBJ2-3|TRBD1|TRBV15
TGTGCCACCAGCCTAACAGGGGGCTTGACAGATACGCAGTATTTT
CATSLTGGLTDTQYF
>.|TRBJ2-7|TRBD1|TRBV28
TGTGCCAGCAGTTCTACAGGGGGTAACAACGAGCAGTACTTC
CASSSTGGNNEQYF
>few|TRBJ2-3|TRBD2|TRBV4-3
TGCGCCAGCAGCCAAGACTTATTCCGACTAGCGGGAGGAACAGATACGCAGTATTTT
CASSQDLFRLAGGTDTQYF
>.|TRBJ2-7|TRBD2|TRBV5-1
TGCGCCAGCAGCTTTTCGCGGGAGGGCCCTTACGAGCAGTACTTC
CASSFSREGPYEQYF
>.|TRBJ2-7|.|TRBV7-6
TGTGCCAGCAGCGAAATTGGCAGCGAGCAGTACTTC
CASSEIGSEQYF
>few|TRBJ1-1|.|TRBV28
TGTGCCAGCACGGACACTGAAGCTTTCTTT
CASTDTEAFF
>.|TRBJ2-2|TRBD2|TRBV19
TGTGCCAGTAGCTACGGGGGGAGAACCGGGGAGCTGTTTTTT
CASSYGGRTGELFF
>once|TRBJ2-3|TRBD2|TRBV7-6
TGTGCCAGCAGCCAGGAACTAGCGGGAGTTTGGTATTTT
CASSQELAGVWYF
>.|TRBJ2-5|.|TRBV7-6
TGTGCCAGCAGCGGCCAGCGGGAGACCCAGTACTTC
CASSGQRETQYF
>.|TRBJ1-1|.|TRBV30
TGTGCCTGGAGTGTCGGAGGGAACACTGAAGCTTTCTTT
CAWSVGGNTEAFF
>.|TRBJ2-2|.|TRBV4-2
TGTGCCAGCAGCCTTCGAGGGGGCACCGGGGAGCTGTTTTTT
CASSLRGGTGELFF
>.|TRBJ2-5|TRBD2|TRBV7-9
TGTGCCAGCAGGGTAGCGGGAGCGGAAAAGACCCAGTACTTC
CASRVAGAEKTQYF
>.|TRBJ2-1|TRBD2|TRBV29-1
TGCAGCGTTGCGATAGCGCTAGCGGGAGGGAATGAGCAGTTCTTC
CSVAIALAGGNEQFF
>.|TRBJ2-7|TRBD2|TRBV6-5
TGTGCCAGCACCAGAAGCGGGAGTCTCCCCTACGAGCAGTACTTC
CASTRSGSLPYEQYF
>few|TRBJ1-1|TRBD1|TRBV6-5
TGTGCCAGCAGTTATGGGACAGGGGCCACTGAAGCTTTCTTT
CASSYGTGATEAFF